The 6 T cell receptor beta chains given below trace back to one sample, sequenced in a study of blood T cell repertoires in COVID-19. The repertoire was sequenced with immunoSEQ multiplex PCR; TCRdb's copy has only in-frame clones and lacks some. Of around 360,000 clones in the sample, around 87% were seen once. Sequencing was done on a sample of PBMCs or T cells enriched from blood (not recorded which). The receptors stem from a man aged 35-49 years in a cohort exposed to, infected with or recovered from COVID-19 (not recorded which).

This clone appeared a single time. The chain has TRBV3-1 (or the pseudogene TRBV3-2) and TRBJ1-4, with 8 positions matching TRBD1. The V and J ends lost 4 bases and 8 bases, in that order; junction bases with no gene match: 9. CDR3 length: 15 amino acids. CDR1 is LGHDT, CDR2 YNNKEL, per germline (reference sequence). This chain's CDR3 is CASSPGQGLEEKLFF. CDR3 sequence (DNA): TGTGCCAGCAGCCCAGGACAGGGTCTGGAGGAAAAACTGTTTTTT.

The chain recombines TRBV30 with TRBJ1-2, with D unresolved. Germline V CDR1 and CDR2: GTSNPN, SVGIG (reference sequence). This CDR3 contains 12 residues. The V and J ends lost 0 bases and 1 base respectively, with 3 bases between them. The CDR3 spells CAWSVSNYGYTF. CDR3 bases: TGTGCCTGGAGTGTTAGTAACTATGGCTACACCTTC. The full variable domain, its missing parts supplied by reference TRBV30 and TRBJ1-2, is SQTIHQWPATLVQPVGSPLSLECTVEGTSNPNLYWYRQAAGRGLQLLFYSVGIGQISSEVPQNLSASRPQDRQFILSSKKLLLSDSGFYLCAWSVSNYGYTFGSGTRLTVV.

The chain carries TRBV5-1 and TRBJ2-5; the match to TRBD2 covers 7 bases. Trimming took 1 base from V and 5 from J; bases not matched to a gene: 8. Germline-derived CDR1 and CDR2 are SGHRS and YFSETQ. This CDR3 region has 15 residues. The CDR3 sequence is CASSLPAGPVETQYF. DNA of the CDR3: TGCGCCAGCAGCTTGCCAGCGGGGCCGGTGGAGACCCAGTACTTC.

A single count supports this clone. The chain couples TRBV28 to TRBJ1-1; no firm D call. From germline, CDR1 is MDHEN and CDR2 SYDVKM. CDR3 length: 12 residues. The V end was cut by 6 bases, the J end by 6 bases, with 11 bases between. The CDR3 here is CASSLTVPEAFF. The CDR3, as DNA: TGTGCCAGCAGCCTAACAGTCCCTGAAGCTTTCTTT.

The chain has TRBV4-1 and TRBJ1-2; 7 nucleotides agree with TRBD1. Germline CDR1 reads MGHRA; CDR2 reads YSYEKL. This CDR3 spans 14 amino acids. Trimming removed 0 bases from V and 11 bases from J; junction bases left unmatched: 9. The CDR3 nucleotides are TGCGCCAGCAGCCAAGACGTGGTCGGGACAGTATACACCTTC. As protein: CASSQDVVGTVYTF.

This sequence joins TRBV18 and TRBJ2-6; possibly TRBD2 for D (5 bases). The CDR3 spans 14 residues. Trimming took 6 bases from V and 4 from J, leaving 10 bases between them. CDR1 is KGHSH and CDR2 is LQKENI in the germline V gene. CDR3 amino acids: CASSRGSGANVLTF. DNA for the CDR3: TGTGCCAGCTCCCGGGGTTCCGGGGCCAACGTCCTGACTTTC.